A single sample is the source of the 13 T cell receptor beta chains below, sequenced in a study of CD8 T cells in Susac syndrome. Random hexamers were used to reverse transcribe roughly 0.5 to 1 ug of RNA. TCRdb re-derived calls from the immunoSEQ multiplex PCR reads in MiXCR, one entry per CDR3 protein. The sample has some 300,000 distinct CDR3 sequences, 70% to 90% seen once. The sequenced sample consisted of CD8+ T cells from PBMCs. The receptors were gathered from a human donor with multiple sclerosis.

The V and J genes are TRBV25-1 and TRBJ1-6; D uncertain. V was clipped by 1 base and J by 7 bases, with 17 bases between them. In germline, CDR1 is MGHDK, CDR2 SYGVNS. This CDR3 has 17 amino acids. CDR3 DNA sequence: TGTGCCAGCAGTGAATCAGAGGGTCAAGCCTTCAATTCACCCCTCCACTTT. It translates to CASSESEGQAFNSPLHF.

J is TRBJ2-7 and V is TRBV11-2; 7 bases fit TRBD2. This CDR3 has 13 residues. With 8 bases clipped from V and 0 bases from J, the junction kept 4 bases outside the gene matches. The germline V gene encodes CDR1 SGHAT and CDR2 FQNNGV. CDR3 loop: CASAGTTSYEQYF. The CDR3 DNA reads TGTGCCAGCGCCGGGACTACCTCCTACGAGCAGTACTTC.

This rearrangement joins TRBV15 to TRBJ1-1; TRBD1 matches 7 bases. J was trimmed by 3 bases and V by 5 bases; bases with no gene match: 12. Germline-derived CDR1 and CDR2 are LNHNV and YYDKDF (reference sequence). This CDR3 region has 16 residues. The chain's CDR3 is CATSERGQRFYTEAFF. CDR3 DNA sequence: TGTGCCACCAGCGAAAGGGGACAGCGGTTTTACACTGAAGCTTTCTTT.

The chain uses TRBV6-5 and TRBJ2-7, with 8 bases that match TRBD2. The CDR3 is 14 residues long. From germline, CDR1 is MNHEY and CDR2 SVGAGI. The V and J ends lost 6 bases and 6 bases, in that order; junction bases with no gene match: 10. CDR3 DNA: TGTGCCAGCAGGCCCGGACTAGCATCGGGCGAGCAGTACTTC. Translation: CASRPGLASGEQYF.

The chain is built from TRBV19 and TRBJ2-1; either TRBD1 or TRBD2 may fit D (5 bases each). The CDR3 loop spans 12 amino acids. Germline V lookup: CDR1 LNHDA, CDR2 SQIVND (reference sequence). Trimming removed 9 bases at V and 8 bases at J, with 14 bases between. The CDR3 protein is CASRGPEDEQFF. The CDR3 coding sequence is TGTGCCAGCCGGGGCCCCGAAGATGAGCAGTTCTTC.

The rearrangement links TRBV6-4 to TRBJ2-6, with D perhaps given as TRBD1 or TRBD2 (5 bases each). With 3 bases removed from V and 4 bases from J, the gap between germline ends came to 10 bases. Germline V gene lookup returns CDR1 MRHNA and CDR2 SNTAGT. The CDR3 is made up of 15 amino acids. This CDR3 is CASSEGDRGANVLTF. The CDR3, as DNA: TGTGCCAGCAGTGAGGGGGACCGCGGGGCCAACGTCCTGACTTTC.

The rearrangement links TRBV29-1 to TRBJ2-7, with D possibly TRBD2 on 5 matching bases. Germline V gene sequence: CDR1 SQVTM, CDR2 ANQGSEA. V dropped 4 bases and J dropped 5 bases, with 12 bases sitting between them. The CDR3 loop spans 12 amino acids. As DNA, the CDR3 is TGCAGCGTTGGCCCACTAGTTCACGAGCAGTACTTC. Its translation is CSVGPLVHEQYF.

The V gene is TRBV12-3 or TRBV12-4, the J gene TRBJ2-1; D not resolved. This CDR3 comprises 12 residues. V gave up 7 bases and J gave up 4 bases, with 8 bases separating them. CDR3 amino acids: CASTWGYNEQFF. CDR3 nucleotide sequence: TGTGCCAGCACCTGGGGATACAATGAGCAGTTCTTC.

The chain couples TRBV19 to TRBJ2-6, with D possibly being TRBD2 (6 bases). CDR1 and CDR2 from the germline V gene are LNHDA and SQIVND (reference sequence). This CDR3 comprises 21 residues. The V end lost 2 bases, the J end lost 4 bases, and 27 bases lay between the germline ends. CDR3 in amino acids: CASSITLPGLPLEAGANVLTF. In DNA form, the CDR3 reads TGTGCCAGTAGTATAACCTTACCGGGACTCCCTCTAGAGGCCGGGGCCAACGTCCTGACTTTC.

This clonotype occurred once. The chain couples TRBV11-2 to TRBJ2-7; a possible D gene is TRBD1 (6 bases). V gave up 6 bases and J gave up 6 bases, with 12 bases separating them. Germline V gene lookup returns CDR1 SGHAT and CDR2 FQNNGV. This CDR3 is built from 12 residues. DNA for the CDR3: TGTGCCAGCAGTACAGGGTTGGGCGAGCAGTACTTC. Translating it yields CASSTGLGEQYF. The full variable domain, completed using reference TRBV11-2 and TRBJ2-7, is EAGVAQSPRYKIIEKRQSVAFWCNPISGHATLYWYQQILGQGPKLLIQFQNNGVVDDSQLPKDRFSAERLKGVDSTLKIQPAKLEDSAVYLCASSTGLGEQYFGPGTRLTVT.

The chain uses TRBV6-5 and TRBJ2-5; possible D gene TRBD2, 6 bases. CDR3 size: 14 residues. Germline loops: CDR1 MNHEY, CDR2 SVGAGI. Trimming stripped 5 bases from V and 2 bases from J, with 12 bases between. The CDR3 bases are TGTGCCAGCAGTCTCCCTGGGGGGCAAGAGACCCAGTACTTC. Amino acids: CASSLPGGQETQYF.

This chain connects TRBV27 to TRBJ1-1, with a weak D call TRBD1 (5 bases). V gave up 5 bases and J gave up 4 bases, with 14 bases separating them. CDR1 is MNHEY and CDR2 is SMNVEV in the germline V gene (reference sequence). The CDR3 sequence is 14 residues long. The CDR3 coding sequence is TGTGCCAGCAGTCCGGGGGGGGGAAGCACTGAAGCTTTCTTT. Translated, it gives CASSPGGGSTEAFF.

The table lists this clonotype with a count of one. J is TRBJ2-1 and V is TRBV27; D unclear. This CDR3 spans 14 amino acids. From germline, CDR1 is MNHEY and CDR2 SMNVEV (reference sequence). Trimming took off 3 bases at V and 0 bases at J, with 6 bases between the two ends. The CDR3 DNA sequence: TGTGCCAGCAGTTTTGATAGCTCCTACAATGAGCAGTTCTTC. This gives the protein CASSFDSSYNEQFF.